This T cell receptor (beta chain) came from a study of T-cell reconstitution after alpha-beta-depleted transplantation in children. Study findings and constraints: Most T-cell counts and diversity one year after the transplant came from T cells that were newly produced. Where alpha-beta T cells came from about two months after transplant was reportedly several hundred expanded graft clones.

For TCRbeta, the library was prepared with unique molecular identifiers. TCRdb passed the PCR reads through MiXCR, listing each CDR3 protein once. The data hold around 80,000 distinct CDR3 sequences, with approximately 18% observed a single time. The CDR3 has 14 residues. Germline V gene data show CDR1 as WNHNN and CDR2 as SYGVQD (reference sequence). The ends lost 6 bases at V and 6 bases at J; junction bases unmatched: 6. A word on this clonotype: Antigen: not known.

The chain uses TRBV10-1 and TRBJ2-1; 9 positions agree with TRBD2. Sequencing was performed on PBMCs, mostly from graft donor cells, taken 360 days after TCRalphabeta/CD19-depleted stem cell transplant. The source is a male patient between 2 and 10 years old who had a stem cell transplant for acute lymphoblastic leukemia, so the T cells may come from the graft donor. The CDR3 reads CASSLSGRLNEQFF. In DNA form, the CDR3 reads TGCGCCAGCAGCCTTAGCGGGAGACTCAATGAGCAGTTCTTC.